Following are 30 T cell receptor beta chains from one sample sequenced in a study of OX40 agonist ivuxolimab in advanced cancers. Receptor amplification or capture employed the immunoSEQ multiplex PCR assay. In its TCRdb copy, this immuneACCESS table keeps in-frame sequences only and misses some clones. Where compared with another copy, unresolved V genes explain less than half of these, and the others have no known cause. This sample has around 80,000 clones in its table, and approximately 78% of those were observed once. 5% of the sample is in the top ten clones. Sequenced here: CD4+ or CD8+ T cells sorted from blood, sampled in a trial of the OX40 agonist ivuxolimab. The receptors were sampled from an adult with an advanced solid tumor such as melanoma, head and neck, liver or kidney cancer.

The chain is built from TRBV28 and TRBJ2-3; maybe TRBD1 (5 bases). Germline V gene sequence: CDR1 MDHEN, CDR2 SYDVKM. This CDR3 has 15 residues. V was cut by 6 bases and J by 3 bases, with 16 bases left in between. The DNA for the CDR3 is TGTGCCAGCAGCCTCTCCGGGCAGGGAACAGATACGCAGTATTTT. This sequence encodes CASSLSGQGTDTQYF. The variable domain in full, completed from reference TRBV28 and TRBJ2-3, reads DVKVTQSSRYLVKRTGEKVFLECVQDMDHENMFWYRQDPGLGLRLIYFSYDVKMKEKGDIPEGYSVSREKKERFSLILESASTNQTSMYLCASSLSGQGTDTQYFGPGTRLTVL.

This clone was picked up one time. This sequence joins TRBV28 and TRBJ2-7; TRBD1 agrees at 7 bases. V shed 4 bases and J 3 bases; nucleotides not matched to a gene: 0. The CDR3 has 12 residues. The germline V gene encodes CDR1 MDHEN and CDR2 SYDVKM. CDR3 sequence (DNA): TGTGCCAGCAGTTCAGGGGGCTACGAGCAGTACTTC. Its protein product is CASSSGGYEQYF.

V usage is TRBV5-1 and J usage is TRBJ2-5, with D perhaps assigned TRBD1 or TRBD2 (5 bases each). Trimming shortened V by 2 bases and J by 1 base, and 12 bases separated the two germline ends. Germline V gives CDR1 SGHRS, CDR2 YFSETQ. This CDR3 has 15 amino acids. CDR3 sequence reads: CASSFSGLTQETQYF. CDR3 bases: TGCGCCAGCAGCTTCTCGGGGCTGACCCAAGAGACCCAGTACTTC. The whole variable domain, filled in from reference TRBV5-1 and TRBJ2-5, reads KAGVTQTPRYLIKTRGQQVTLSCSPISGHRSVSWYQQTPGQGLQFLFEYFSETQRNKGNFPGRFSGRQFSNSRSEMNVSTLELGDSALYLCASSFSGLTQETQYFGPGTRLLVL.

The chain is built from TRBV25-1 and TRBJ1-5, with a weak D call TRBD1 (6 bases). The CDR3 has 13 residues. Between the trimmed V and J ends, which lost 10 bases and 9 bases, there was a span of 19 bases. CDR1 is MGHDK, CDR2 SYGVNS, per germline. This CDR3 reads CANPGSWGRPQHF. The CDR3 coding sequence is TGTGCCAACCCGGGTTCCTGGGGGCGGCCCCAGCATTTT.

The gene calls are TRBV6-5 and TRBJ1-2, with a possible D match to TRBD1 (5 bases). Germline assignment: CDR1 MNHEY and CDR2 SVGAGI. CDR3 length equals 13 residues. V shed 2 bases and J shed 4 bases, with 8 bases lying between them. CDR3: CASSYTGTYGYTF. In nucleotides, the CDR3 is TGTGCCAGCAGTTACACAGGAACCTATGGCTACACCTTC.

This clone was seen a handful of times. This chain links TRBV28 with TRBJ1-1; D possibly corresponds to TRBD1 (6 bases). The germline V gene encodes CDR1 MDHEN and CDR2 SYDVKM. The CDR3 spans 16 residues. V lost 7 bases to trimming and J lost 1 base, with 19 bases between them. CDR3 loop: CASTLGGAGANTEAFF. In DNA, the CDR3 is TGTGCCAGCACCCTGGGGGGGGCAGGGGCGAACACTGAAGCTTTCTTT.

The chain uses TRBV5-1 and TRBJ1-3; the D gene is possibly TRBD1 (5 bases). V dropped 0 bases and J dropped 1 base, with 11 bases sitting between them. There are 16 residues in the CDR3. Germline CDR1 SGHRS, CDR2 YFSETQ. The CDR3 protein is CASSLAISGSGNTIYF. In nucleotides, the CDR3 is TGCGCCAGCAGCTTGGCCATTTCAGGGTCTGGAAACACCATATATTTT.

This clone was seen once. The chain has TRBV27 and TRBJ2-3, with D possibly being TRBD1 (6 bases). This CDR3 spans 14 amino acids. V lost 5 bases and J lost 5, with 14 bases in between. The germline V gene has CDR1 MNHEY and CDR2 SMNVEV (reference sequence). The CDR3 region is CASSLRQVGDTQYF. The DNA for the CDR3 is TGTGCCAGCAGTCTGAGACAGGTCGGAGATACGCAGTATTTT.

The J gene is TRBJ1-3, the V gene TRBV27; no definite D call. CDR1 and CDR2 (germline): MNHEY, SMNVEV (reference sequence). V was pared by 2 bases and J by 4 bases, with 12 bases between. The CDR3 is made up of 15 amino acids. CDR3 sequence reads: CASSLRASMGNTIYF. In DNA form, the CDR3 reads TGTGCCAGCAGTTTAAGGGCCAGTATGGGAAACACCATATATTTT.

The chain uses TRBV7-9 and TRBJ1-4; perhaps TRBD1 as D (6 bases). This CDR3 region has 14 residues. Trimming removed 3 bases at V and 4 bases at J, with 9 bases between. Germline values: CDR1 SEHNR, CDR2 FQNEAQ (reference sequence). Here the CDR3 DNA reads TGTGCCAGCAGCTTTCGGGACATTAATGAAAAACTGTTTTTT. Protein sequence: CASSFRDINEKLFF.

V and J are TRBV18 and TRBJ2-2; 8 positions match TRBD2. CDR3 length: 16 residues. After removal of 2 bases from V and 4 bases from J, the junction contained 6 bases not matched to a gene. Germline V gene lookup returns CDR1 KGHSH and CDR2 LQKENI. CDR3 DNA: TGTGCCAGCTCACCAATCAGCGGGAGCCGCACCGGGGAGCTGTTTTTT. It yields the protein CASSPISGSRTGELFF.

This clone appeared a single time. The gene calls are TRBV7-9 and TRBJ1-3; D not certain. The germline V gene encodes CDR1 SEHNR and CDR2 FQNEAQ (reference sequence). The CDR3 length is 12 residues. The V end lost 2 bases, the J end lost 6 bases, and 5 bases lay between the germline ends. CDR3 DNA sequence: TGTGCCAGCAGCTTACCCGAAAACACCATATATTTT. Translating gives CASSLPENTIYF.

This CDR3 reads CAIATITGELFF. The DNA of the CDR3 is TGTGCCATCGCTACCATCACCGGGGAGCTGTTTTTT. The V and J genes are TRBV10-3 and TRBJ2-2, with D unclear. The V gene's germline CDR1 is ENHRY and CDR2 SYGVKD. CDR3 length equals 12 residues. V gave up 8 bases and J gave up 4 bases, with 8 bases separating them.

This clone was seen only once. J is TRBJ2-1 and V is TRBV11-2, with TRBD2 as a possible D gene (6 bases). Per the germline V gene, CDR1 is SGHAT and CDR2 is FQNNGV. Trimming removed 5 bases from V and 7 bases from J, with 21 bases in between. The CDR3 extends over 16 amino acids. The CDR3 DNA reads TGTGCCAGCAGCAAAAACACCGGGACTTCCCAAAATGAGCAGTTCTTC. Translating it yields CASSKNTGTSQNEQFF.

This chain uses TRBV27 with TRBJ1-1, with 9 bases that match TRBD1. Germline V gene lookup returns CDR1 MNHEY and CDR2 SMNVEV (reference sequence). V shed 6 bases and J 4 bases; nucleotides not matched to a gene: 6. The CDR3 is made up of 14 amino acids. The CDR3: CASSRSGQGTEAFF. Written as DNA, the CDR3 is TGTGCCAGCAGCCGCTCGGGACAGGGCACTGAAGCTTTCTTT.

A single count supports this clone. The V and J genes are TRBV2 and TRBJ2-3; the D is unclear. The CDR3 totals 14 residues. The V gene's germline CDR1 is SNHLY and CDR2 FYNNEI. Between the trimmed V and J ends, which lost 3 bases and 5 bases, there was a span of 12 bases. The CDR3 loop is CASSDVSSLDTQYF. DNA for the CDR3: TGTGCCAGCAGTGACGTTTCATCGCTAGATACGCAGTATTTT.

The chain couples TRBV15 to TRBJ2-7; TRBD1 is a possible D gene (6 bases). The V end lost 3 bases, the J end lost 3 bases, and 12 bases lay between the germline ends. CDR3 size: 14 residues. Germline V lookup: CDR1 LNHNV, CDR2 YYDKDF (reference sequence). Written as DNA, the CDR3 is TGTGCCACCAGCAGGGAAGGACAGAACTACGAGCAGTACTTC. Translating gives CATSREGQNYEQYF.

This clone appeared a single time. The rearrangement joins TRBV20-1 to TRBJ2-7, with a tentative D call TRBD2 (5 bases). The CDR3 runs to 11 residues. V shed 7 bases and J shed 2 bases, with 9 bases lying between them. CDR1 is DFQATT, CDR2 SNEGSKA, per germline (reference sequence). DNA for the CDR3: TGCAGTGTTGAGGGCCCCTACGAGCAGTACTTC. As protein: CSVEGPYEQYF.

The rearrangement links TRBV5-4 to TRBJ1-5, with D uncertain. The CDR3 covers 14 residues. Looked up from germline, CDR1 is SGHNT and CDR2 is YYREEE (reference sequence). V shed 0 bases and J shed 7 bases, with 11 bases lying between them. CDR3: CASSLGGEGQPQHF. The CDR3 DNA reads TGTGCCAGCAGCTTGGGGGGAGAGGGCCAGCCCCAGCATTTT.

This clone was seen only a few times. The chain combines TRBV6-5 with TRBJ1-1; no clear D. V was trimmed by 6 bases and J by 3 bases, leaving 11 bases between them. CDR3 length equals 13 residues. Germline lookup yields CDR1 MNHEY and CDR2 SVGAGI. CDR3 residues: CASRSSPYTEAFF. The CDR3 DNA reads as TGTGCCAGCAGAAGCAGCCCGTACACTGAAGCTTTCTTT.

V and J are TRBV5-1 and TRBJ2-7; D may be TRBD1 or TRBD2 (6 bases each). The CDR3 has 16 amino acids. Germline CDR1 is SGHRS and CDR2 is YFSETQ. V was clipped by 0 bases and J by 4 bases, with 17 bases between them. CDR3: CASSLAATRGLYEQYF. The CDR3 coding sequence is TGCGCCAGCAGCTTGGCGGCGACCAGGGGACTTTACGAGCAGTACTTC.

V and J are TRBV9 and TRBJ1-2, with 7 bases fitting TRBD1. The CDR3 loop spans 15 amino acids. The V gene's germline CDR1 is SGDLS and CDR2 YYNGEE. V lost 0 bases and J lost 4; bases outside the gene matches: 6. The CDR3 reads CASSVDGTDFYGYTF. For the CDR3, the DNA is TGTGCCAGCAGCGTAGATGGGACAGACTTCTATGGCTACACCTTC. The full variable domain, its missing parts supplied by reference TRBV9 and TRBJ1-2, is DSGVTQTPKHLITATGQRVTLRCSPRSGDLSVYWYQQSLDQGLQFLIQYYNGEERAKGNILERFSAQQFPDLHSELNLSSLELGDSALYFCASSVDGTDFYGYTFGSGTRLTVV.

V gene TRBV28 combines with J gene TRBJ2-1; possibly TRBD1 for D (5 bases). The V end was cut by 6 bases, the J end by 0 bases, with 21 bases between. The CDR3 spans 18 residues. The germline V gene encodes CDR1 MDHEN and CDR2 SYDVKM. In DNA, the CDR3 is TGTGCCAGCAGCACCATACTGGATATAGGGGTCTCCTACAATGAGCAGTTCTTC. Translation gives CASSTILDIGVSYNEQFF.

V is TRBV7-9 and J is TRBJ2-4; no definite D call. This CDR3 is 13 amino acids long. CDR1 is SEHNR, CDR2 FQNEAQ, per germline (reference sequence). Deletions cut 1 base from V and 10 bases from J, with 11 bases between. The CDR3 region is CASSLGGNKIQYF. The CDR3 nucleotides read TGTGCCAGCAGCTTAGGAGGCAATAAGATTCAGTACTTC.

The rearrangement uses TRBV28 and TRBJ2-1, with TRBD2 as a possible D gene (5 bases). The CDR3 length is 11 residues. V was clipped by 3 bases and J by 9 bases, with 6 bases between them. Germline CDR1 reads MDHEN; CDR2 reads SYDVKM. DNA of the CDR3: TGTGCCAGCAGTTTTGCGGGTGAGCAGTTCTTC. This encodes CASSFAGEQFF. The entire variable domain, with the rest obtained from reference TRBV28 and TRBJ2-1, is as follows: DVKVTQSSRYLVKRTGEKVFLECVQDMDHENMFWYRQDPGLGLRLIYFSYDVKMKEKGDIPEGYSVSREKKERFSLILESASTNQTSMYLCASSFAGEQFFGPGTRLTVL.

The chain carries TRBV5-1 and TRBJ2-2; unclear D gene. CDR3 size: 14 residues. V dropped 0 bases and J dropped 3 bases, with 6 bases sitting between them. Germline V lookup: CDR1 SGHRS, CDR2 YFSETQ. The CDR3 here is CASSLGQHTGELFF. CDR3 in DNA: TGCGCCAGCAGCTTGGGACAACACACCGGGGAGCTGTTTTTT.

The V gene is TRBV19, the J gene TRBJ1-2, with D maybe TRBD1 (5 bases). The V end was cut by 0 bases, the J end by 4 bases, with 12 bases between. The length of the CDR3 is 15 residues. Germline V CDR1 and CDR2: LNHDA, SQIVND (reference sequence). CDR3 sequence reads: CASSIERGTVYGYTF. The CDR3 coding sequence is TGTGCCAGTAGTATAGAGCGGGGGACGGTCTATGGCTACACCTTC.

This clone occurred once. The CDR3 DNA reads TGTGCCAGCGGAGGCCGGAGCTCCTATAATTCACCCCTCCACTTT. Protein product: CASGGRSSYNSPLHF. This chain uses TRBV5-8 with TRBJ1-6; no reliable D call. The CDR3 is made up of 15 amino acids. The V end was cut by 7 bases, the J end by 0 bases, with 11 bases between. CDR1 and CDR2 from the germline V gene are SGHTS and YDEGEE.

This chain uses TRBV28 with TRBJ2-7; the D gene is possibly TRBD2 (5 bases). V was cut by 7 bases and J by 0 bases, with 13 bases left in between. This CDR3 has 14 residues. CDR1 and CDR2 from the germline V gene are MDHEN and SYDVKM. CDR3 DNA sequence: TGTGCCAGCACCTCCGGACTGAGCTCCTACGAGCAGTACTTC. This translates into CASTSGLSSYEQYF.

The rearrangement uses TRBV5-1 and TRBJ2-2; TRBD2 agrees at 9 bases. Trimming took 4 bases from V and 4 from J; bases not matched to a gene: 2. Germline loops: CDR1 SGHRS, CDR2 YFSETQ. The CDR3 loop spans 14 amino acids. The CDR3 DNA sequence: TGCGCCAGCAGCCCTAGCGGGACCACCGGGGAGCTGTTTTTT. This gives the protein CASSPSGTTGELFF.